The T cell receptor (beta chain) under discussion was sequenced for a study of blood T cell repertoires in COVID-19. TCRdb's copy holds only in-frame clones and misses some; the assay was immunoSEQ multiplex PCR. The top ten clones hold roughly 5.7% of a sample with around 160,000 clones, roughly 84% of them seen once. V dropped 10 bases and J dropped 4; count of bases not matched to a gene: 8. CDR3 length: 14 residues. Germline V gene sequence: CDR1 MNHEY, CDR2 SVGAGI. This clonotype was sampled from a woman between 45 and 65 years old who had been exposed to COVID-19. Input material: PBMCs or T cells enriched from blood (not recorded which). The V and J genes are TRBV6-5 and TRBJ1-2, with 11 bases matching TRBD1. CDR3 coding DNA: TGTGCCACCCGGACAGGGGGCGCGTCCTATGGCTACACCTTC. It codes for CATRTGGASYGYTF.